This T cell receptor (beta chain) is from a study of T cell repertoires in cytomegalovirus infection. As for the study in general: Epitope selection comprised recently identified HLA-C-restricted CMV epitopes and well-studied HLA-B-restricted CMV epitopes. A matching HLA type, together with CMV infection, was signaled by public TCR beta signatures. Points from the study as a whole: The response measured ex vivo was dominated by TCR beta clonotypes (HLA-C-restricted and CMV-specific).

Per the germline V gene, CDR1 is SGHAT and CDR2 is FQNNGV. Trimming cost V 5 bases and J 1 base, with 8 bases left between them. This CDR3 spans 14 amino acids. TCRdb ran MiXCR on the reads and lists one entry per CDR3 protein. The table lists about 470,000 distinct CDR3 sequences, under 55% of them singletons. Regarding this clonotype: Its antigen is unidentified.

The sample was cultured PBMCs, taken from culture after CMV antigen stimulation. The gene calls are TRBV11-2 and TRBJ2-2, with no clear D. This TCR derives from a human donor in good health (CMV status not recorded). Some clones in this sample may be carry-over from other donors' samples. The CDR3 loop is CASSLQQNTGELFF. In DNA form, the CDR3 reads TGTGCCAGCAGCCTACAGCAGAACACCGGGGAGCTGTTTTTT.